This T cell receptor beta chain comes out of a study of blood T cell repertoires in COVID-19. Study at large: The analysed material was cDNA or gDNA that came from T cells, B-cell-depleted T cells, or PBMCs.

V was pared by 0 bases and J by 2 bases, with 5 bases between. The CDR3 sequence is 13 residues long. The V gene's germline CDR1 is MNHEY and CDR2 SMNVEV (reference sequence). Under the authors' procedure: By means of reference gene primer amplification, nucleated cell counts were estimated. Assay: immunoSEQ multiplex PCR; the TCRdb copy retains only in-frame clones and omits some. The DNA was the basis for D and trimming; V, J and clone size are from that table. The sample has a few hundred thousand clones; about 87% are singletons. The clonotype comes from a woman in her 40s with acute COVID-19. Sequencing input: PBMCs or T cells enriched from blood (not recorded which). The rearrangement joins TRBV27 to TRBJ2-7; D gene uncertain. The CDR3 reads CASSLSSPYEQYF. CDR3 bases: TGTGCCAGCAGTTTATCGAGTCCCTACGAGCAGTACTTC.